Below are 13 T cell receptor beta chains sequenced from a single sample in a study of blood T cell repertoires in COVID-19. Using immunoSEQ multiplex PCR, the repertoire was profiled, and TCRdb retains in-frame clones only, with some absent. This sample has 200,000 to 300,000 clones, with about 87% found just once. Specimen: peripheral blood. The origin of the receptors is a middle-aged woman who had recovered from COVID-19.

This clone was seen once. This chain's CDR3 is CASSVSGTGGPEAFF. The DNA for the CDR3 is TGTGCCAGCAGCGTATCTGGGACAGGGGGCCCTGAAGCTTTCTTT. V gene TRBV9 combines with J gene TRBJ1-1; TRBD1 aligns across 12 bases. This CDR3 contains 15 residues. Trimming removed 1 base from V and 6 bases from J; junction bases left unmatched: 4. CDR1 and CDR2 from the germline V gene are SGDLS and YYNGEE.

The chain employs TRBV6-5 and TRBJ1-6, with 10 bases matching TRBD1. Germline V gene lookup returns CDR1 MNHEY and CDR2 SVGAGI. V lost 6 bases to trimming and J lost 9 bases; unmatched junction nucleotides: 8. The CDR3 is 15 residues long. The CDR3 region is CASSPRGQGFSPLHF. The CDR3 DNA sequence: TGTGCCAGCAGCCCACGGGGACAGGGGTTTTCACCCCTCCACTTT.

The genes are TRBV24-1 and TRBJ2-2; tentatively, D is TRBD2 (6 bases). This CDR3 spans 16 amino acids. The V end lost 4 bases, the J end lost 6 bases, and 17 bases lay between the germline ends. Germline V gene data show CDR1 as KGHDR and CDR2 as SFDVKD. CDR3 nucleotide sequence: TGTGCCACCAGTGAGGGGGGAAGAGAAAAGGCCGGGGAGCTGTTTTTT. It is translated as CATSEGGREKAGELFF.

This rearrangement joins TRBV6-5 to TRBJ1-2, with 7 bases aligning to TRBD1. This CDR3 is 14 amino acids long. The ends lost 2 bases at V and 8 bases at J; junction bases unmatched: 8. Germline V CDR1 and CDR2: MNHEY, SVGAGI. CDR3 in DNA: TGTGCCAGCAGTTACCGAGACAGGGCTTGGGGCTACACCTTC. This gives the protein CASSYRDRAWGYTF.

V gene TRBV5-6 combines with J gene TRBJ1-2; D remains unclear. The V end was cut by 3 bases, the J end by 4 bases, with 10 bases between. The CDR3 consists of 13 residues. CDR1 SGHDT and CDR2 YYEEEE come from the germline V gene. This CDR3 is CASSYRVAYGYTF. Written as DNA, the CDR3 is TGTGCCAGCAGCTACCGGGTCGCCTATGGCTACACCTTC.

The chain's CDR3 is CASSQPQGDSPLHF. The CDR3, as DNA: TGTGCCAGCAGCCAACCCCAGGGGGATTCACCCCTCCACTTT. This sequence joins TRBV3-1 (or the pseudogene TRBV3-2) and TRBJ1-6, with 7 bases lining up with TRBD1. CDR3 size: 14 residues. Unmatched junction bases numbered 3, after V lost 2 bases and J lost 8 bases. Germline CDR1 LGHDT, CDR2 YNNKEL (reference sequence).

This sequence joins TRBV29-1 and TRBJ1-2, with TRBD1 identical over 8 bases. Germline CDR1 SQVTM, CDR2 ANQGSEA. After removal of 4 bases from V and 5 bases from J, the junction contained 6 bases not matched to a gene. The CDR3 runs to 13 residues. The CDR3 DNA reads as TGCAGCGTTGGAGAGGACAGGGATTATGGCTACACCTTC. It yields the protein CSVGEDRDYGYTF.

CDR3 DNA sequence: TGTGCCAGCAGCCAGCCGCAAAGGGGCTCACCCCTCCACTTT. Translating it yields CASSQPQRGSPLHF. V usage is TRBV7-2 and J usage is TRBJ1-6, with D possibly TRBD1 on 5 matching bases. Trimming took 5 bases from V and 10 from J, leaving 15 bases between them. There are 14 residues in the CDR3. Germline CDR1 reads SGHTA; CDR2 reads FQGNSA.

The rearrangement uses TRBV12-3 or TRBV12-4 and TRBJ2-5; no clear D. This CDR3 has 13 residues. V was clipped by 0 bases and J by 5 bases, with 7 bases between them. This CDR3 is CASSLASRETQYF. The CDR3 DNA reads as TGTGCCAGCAGTTTAGCTAGCCGGGAGACCCAGTACTTC.

The CDR3 DNA follows: TGTGCCAGTAGTATCTCTGCGGGGGAGTATGGCTACACCTTC. This encodes CASSISAGEYGYTF. The rearrangement joins TRBV19 to TRBJ1-2, with D possibly TRBD1 on 5 matching bases. Germline V gene lookup returns CDR1 LNHDA and CDR2 SQIVND (reference sequence). Deletions cut 3 bases from V and 5 bases from J, with 13 bases between. The CDR3 spans 14 residues.

This chain connects TRBV18 to TRBJ2-2; TRBD1 matches at 7 bases. CDR1 is KGHSH and CDR2 is LQKENI in the germline V gene. This CDR3 region has 15 residues. V lost 6 bases and J lost 4; bases outside the gene matches: 8. The CDR3 region is CASSPRDSTTGELFF. The CDR3 DNA is TGTGCCAGCTCTCCCCGGGACAGTACCACCGGGGAGCTGTTTTTT.

This chain links TRBV18 with TRBJ2-7; the match to TRBD1 covers 8 bases. The length of the CDR3 is 12 residues. Germline V lookup: CDR1 KGHSH, CDR2 LQKENI. Trimming took 4 bases from V and 6 from J; bases not matched to a gene: 2. The CDR3 coding sequence is TGTGCCAGCTCACGGACAGGGTCCGAGCAGTACTTC. Translated: CASSRTGSEQYF.

This rearrangement joins TRBV27 to TRBJ1-5; 9 bases fit TRBD1. Germline V gene data show CDR1 as MNHEY and CDR2 as SMNVEV (reference sequence). The CDR3 runs 14 residues. V lost 4 bases, J lost 5 bases, and 3 bases stayed unmatched. The CDR3 protein is CASSSWTGDQPQHF. The CDR3 region has the DNA TGTGCCAGCAGTTCCTGGACAGGGGATCAGCCCCAGCATTTT.